One and the same sample provided the 32 T cell receptor beta chains below, sequenced in a study of T cells in Graves' hyperthyroidism and ophthalmopathy. Amplified regions were TCR beta CDR3 sequences from RNA transcripts. The HTBI primer set drove a first-round RT-PCR of the TCR CDR3. TCRdb itself ran the multiplex PCR reads through MiXCR, one entry per CDR3 protein. Of approximately 570,000 distinct CDR3 sequences listed, nearly 20% are singletons. Sequencing was done on a sample of blood. The receptors were sampled from a man aged 35 to 55 with Graves' ophthalmopathy.

This clonotype was found many times. The chain combines TRBV5-6 with TRBJ1-2, with D hard to call. V lost 0 bases to trimming and J lost 8 bases, with 14 bases between them. From germline, CDR1 is SGHDT and CDR2 YYEEEE. This CDR3 has 14 amino acids. The DNA of the CDR3 is TGTGCCAGCAGCTTGGCGATCGGCGGCCAGGGCTACACCTTC. It codes for CASSLAIGGQGYTF.

Many counts were recorded for this clonotype. This chain connects TRBV11-2 to TRBJ2-1; 8 positions agree with TRBD2. This CDR3 comprises 18 residues. J gave up 4 bases and V 2 bases, and 13 bases lay outside the gene matches. CDR1 is SGHAT and CDR2 is FQNNGV in the germline V gene. CDR3 amino acids: CASSLTPQAGGTYNEQFF. The CDR3 nucleotides read TGTGCCAGCAGCTTAACCCCCCAGGCGGGAGGAACTTACAATGAGCAGTTCTTC.

The chain recombines TRBV12-3 or TRBV12-4 with TRBJ1-3, with 7 nucleotides matching TRBD1. This CDR3 has 16 residues. The trim removed 4 bases at V and 3 bases at J, leaving 9 bases unmatched. The DNA of the CDR3 is TGTGCCAGCAGTTATCAAGGGGGCGCAGGTGGAAACACCATATATTTT. This gives the protein CASSYQGGAGGNTIYF.

There are a few counts of this clonotype. CDR3 sequence: CATSSVTGMKTNEKLFF. The CDR3 nucleotides are TGTGCCACCAGCAGCGTAACAGGGATGAAGACTAATGAAAAACTGTTTTTT. This chain uses TRBV15 with TRBJ1-4, with D maybe TRBD1 (6 bases). Germline V CDR1 and CDR2: LNHNV, YYDKDF (reference sequence). Trimming took off 3 bases at V and 2 bases at J, with 16 bases between the two ends. CDR3 size: 17 residues.

This clonotype was counted only a few times. The rearrangement links TRBV18 to TRBJ2-7; the D is unclear. The CDR3 length is 14 residues. In germline, CDR1 is KGHSH, CDR2 LQKENI. V was clipped by 4 bases and J by 0 bases, with 10 bases between them. The CDR3, as DNA: TGTGCCAGCTCACGCGGCAGGAACTCCTACGAGCAGTACTTC. Translation gives CASSRGRNSYEQYF.

The CDR3 here is CSARDVRGKFGGEAFF. Here the CDR3 DNA reads TGCAGTGCTAGAGATGTTCGAGGCAAATTTGGTGGTGAAGCTTTCTTT. V and J are TRBV20-1 and TRBJ1-1; D is unclear. Germline V gene lookup returns CDR1 DFQATT and CDR2 SNEGSKA (reference sequence). V was clipped by 0 bases and J by 7 bases, with 21 bases between them. This CDR3 has 16 amino acids.

This clonotype was recorded many times. The rearrangement links TRBV20-1 to TRBJ2-3; 7 bases agree with TRBD2. The germline CDR1 and CDR2 sequences are DFQATT and SNEGSKA (reference sequence). V trimming: 6 bases; J trimming: 0 bases; junction bases outside the gene matches: 3. CDR3 length: 13 amino acids. The CDR3 DNA reads as TGCAGTGCCCGGGGGGAGAGCACAGATACGCAGTATTTT. This gives the protein CSARGESTDTQYF.

The V gene is TRBV5-5, the J gene TRBJ1-4; D is unclear. The V gene's germline CDR1 is SGHKS and CDR2 YYEKEE (reference sequence). V was shortened by 4 bases and J by 0 bases, with 16 bases between the two germline ends. The CDR3 length is 17 residues. The CDR3 here is CASSQEGAFATNEKLFF. CDR3 nucleotides: TGTGCCAGCAGCCAAGAGGGCGCCTTTGCAACTAATGAAAAACTGTTTTTT.

This clonotype was found many times. The rearrangement uses TRBV7-2 and TRBJ2-1; TRBD2 aligns across 10 bases. This CDR3 comprises 15 residues. The trim removed 5 bases at V and 7 bases at J, leaving 8 bases unmatched. Per the germline V gene, CDR1 is SGHTA and CDR2 is FQGNSA. CDR3: CASSRGLASGNEQFF. CDR3 coding DNA: TGTGCCAGCAGCCGGGGACTAGCGTCGGGTAATGAGCAGTTCTTC. Supplemented by reference TRBV7-2 and TRBJ2-1, the full variable domain reads GAGVSQSPSNKVTEKGKDVELRCDPISGHTALYWYRQSLGQGLEFLIYFQGNSAPDKSGLPSDRFSAERTGGSVSTLTIQRTQQEDSAVYLCASSRGLASGNEQFFGPGTRLTVL.

This clonotype occurred many times. This sequence joins TRBV28 and TRBJ2-7, with 7 bases identical to TRBD2. Germline-derived CDR1 and CDR2 are MDHEN and SYDVKM. This CDR3 contains 12 residues. J lost 7 bases, V lost 6 bases, and 6 bases had no gene match. CDR3 nucleotides: TGTGCCAGCAGGAGCGGGACCTTGGAGCAGTACTTC. It is translated as CASRSGTLEQYF.

This clonotype was detected ten times or more. The V and J genes are TRBV12-3 or TRBV12-4 and TRBJ2-1; TRBD1 matches at 7 bases. The CDR3 spans 13 residues. V was clipped by 3 bases and J by 5 bases; unmatched bases: 1. The CDR3 bases are TGTGCCAGCAGTTTCGGACAGGACAATGAGCAGTTCTTC. Protein product: CASSFGQDNEQFF.

This clonotype was seen repeatedly, ten times or more. The chain combines TRBV6-1 with TRBJ1-2; a possible D gene is TRBD1 (6 bases). Between the trimmed V and J ends, which lost 7 bases and 0 bases, there was a span of 18 bases. Germline values: CDR1 MNHNS, CDR2 SASEGT. The CDR3 is 16 residues long. The CDR3 coding sequence is TGTGCCAGCACCCCGATTCGGGACACTTCTAACTATGGCTACACCTTC. Amino acids: CASTPIRDTSNYGYTF.

The table lists this clonotype with a few counts. The chain uses TRBV7-8 and TRBJ2-1; the match to TRBD1 covers 8 bases. The V and J ends lost 3 bases and 7 bases, in that order; junction bases with no gene match: 11. CDR1 and CDR2 (germline): SGHVS, FQNEAQ. The CDR3 has 16 amino acids. CDR3 protein: CASSFSAGGAWNEQFF. In nucleotides, the CDR3 is TGTGCCAGCAGCTTCTCAGCAGGGGGCGCCTGGAATGAGCAGTTCTTC. Based on the CDR3 plus reference TRBV7-8 and TRBJ2-1, the full variable domain is GAGVSQSPRYKVAKRGQDVALRCDPISGHVSLFWYQQALGQGPEFLTYFQNEAQLDKSGLPSDRFFAERPEGSVSTLKIQRTQQEDSAVYLCASSFSAGGAWNEQFFGPGTRLTVL.

The gene calls are TRBV9 and TRBJ2-7; 8 bases fit TRBD2. Germline V gene data show CDR1 as SGDLS and CDR2 as YYNGEE. This CDR3 is built from 12 residues. V shed 4 bases and J 5 bases; nucleotides not matched to a gene: 2. The CDR3 DNA follows: TGTGCCAGCAGCTCGGGGGGGGACGAGCAGTACTTC. Amino acids: CASSSGGDEQYF.

This clonotype was seen only a few times. The chain joins TRBV11-1 to TRBJ2-1; tentative D call: TRBD1 (7 bases). This CDR3 has 15 residues. CDR1 SGHAT and CDR2 FQDESV come from the germline V gene (reference sequence). V was cut by 3 bases and J by 7 bases, with 16 bases left in between. CDR3 DNA sequence: TGTGCCAGCAGCTTCCCGACAGGGAGGAAGAATGAGCAGTTCTTC. Protein sequence: CASSFPTGRKNEQFF.

There are many counts of this clonotype. The V call is TRBV12-3 or TRBV12-4, the J call TRBJ1-1, with D unclear. This CDR3 has 13 residues. V dropped 5 bases and J dropped 0 bases, with 7 bases sitting between them. CDR3 protein: CASSPHLNTEAFF. The CDR3 DNA follows: TGTGCCAGCAGTCCCCACTTGAACACTGAAGCTTTCTTT.

The CDR3 loop reads CASSLGHGQETQYF. Written as DNA, the CDR3 is TGTGCCAGCAGCCTCGGACACGGCCAAGAGACCCAGTACTTC. The rearrangement joins TRBV7-8 to TRBJ2-5; perhaps TRBD1 as D (5 bases). V gave up 5 bases and J gave up 1 base, with 11 bases separating them. CDR3 length equals 14 residues. Germline V gene lookup returns CDR1 SGHVS and CDR2 FQNEAQ.

This clonotype has ten or more counts. The rearrangement uses TRBV20-1 and TRBJ2-7; 7 positions match TRBD1. Germline V gives CDR1 DFQATT, CDR2 SNEGSKA (reference sequence). Germline trimming cut 6 bases from V and 3 bases from J; bases unmatched to any gene: 8. The CDR3 is 13 residues long. CDR3 coding DNA: TGCAGTGCCCCGACAGGGCAAGGCTACGAGCAGTACTTC. Protein sequence: CSAPTGQGYEQYF.

The chain employs TRBV27 and TRBJ2-1, with 13 bases lining up with TRBD2. Germline CDR1 and CDR2: MNHEY and SMNVEV (reference sequence). The CDR3 totals 17 residues. Trimming cost V 5 bases and J 4 bases; bases outside gene matches: 8. The CDR3 loop reads CASSPTSGRAGYNEQFF. DNA for the CDR3: TGTGCCAGCAGTCCAACTAGCGGGAGGGCCGGTTACAATGAGCAGTTCTTC.

This clonotype has ten or more counts. The V call is TRBV11-1, the J call TRBJ1-1; TRBD1 might be the D (6 bases). The V end lost 5 bases, the J end lost 9 bases, and 16 bases lay between the germline ends. The CDR3 has 13 residues. Germline V gene data show CDR1 as SGHAT and CDR2 as FQDESV (reference sequence). The CDR3 protein is CASSQGRTEKAFF. The CDR3 nucleotides are TGTGCCAGCAGCCAAGGGAGGACAGAAAAAGCTTTCTTT.

This clonotype was counted ten times or more. This chain connects TRBV11-2 to TRBJ2-5, with 7 bases fitting TRBD2. Germline assignment: CDR1 SGHAT and CDR2 FQNNGV. The V and J ends lost 5 bases and 3 bases, in that order; junction bases with no gene match: 9. This CDR3 has 15 residues. The CDR3 region is CASSKGTSEKETQYF. The CDR3 DNA reads as TGTGCCAGCAGCAAGGGTACTAGCGAGAAAGAGACCCAGTACTTC.

This clonotype occurred many times. This chain uses TRBV28 with TRBJ2-4; 9 bases align to TRBD2. This CDR3 region has 15 residues. The junction had 5 bases not matched to a gene; V was cut back by 5 bases and J by 3 bases. Germline V gene lookup returns CDR1 MDHEN and CDR2 SYDVKM. Here the CDR3 reads CASSRAGGNKNIQYF. In DNA, the CDR3 is TGTGCCAGCAGTCGAGCGGGAGGAAACAAAAACATTCAGTACTTC.

This clonotype has a count of ten or more. The chain uses TRBV2 and TRBJ1-4; D gene ambiguous. Germline-derived CDR1 and CDR2 are SNHLY and FYNNEI. Trimming removed 1 base at V and 8 bases at J, with 5 bases between. This CDR3 is built from 12 residues. The CDR3 DNA follows: TGTGCCAGCAGTGAAGAATCAGAAAAACTGTTTTTT. Protein sequence: CASSEESEKLFF.

Many counts were recorded for this clonotype. The chain recombines TRBV20-1 with TRBJ1-1; D is possibly TRBD1 (6 bases). The CDR3 runs 13 residues. Trimming shortened V by 2 bases and J by 5 bases, and 12 bases separated the two germline ends. Germline CDR1 is DFQATT and CDR2 is SNEGSKA (reference sequence). CDR3 nucleotides: TGCAGTGCTAGACCACTAGGGGGGACTGAAGCTTTCTTT. Amino acid sequence: CSARPLGGTEAFF.

This rearrangement joins TRBV12-3 or TRBV12-4 to TRBJ2-1, with 14 bases matching TRBD2. Unmatched junction bases numbered 21, after V lost 6 bases and J lost 5 bases. This CDR3 is 21 amino acids long. In DNA form, the CDR3 reads TGTGCCAGCAGCTTAACCCGGCGAAGGACTAGCGGGGGGTTAAGTGACAATGAGCAGTTCTTC. As protein: CASSLTRRRTSGGLSDNEQFF.

The sample holds a few counts of this clonotype. The rearrangement uses TRBV2 and TRBJ2-1, with 10 bases lining up with TRBD2. The V gene's germline CDR1 is SNHLY and CDR2 FYNNEI. This CDR3 has 14 residues. J gave up 7 bases and V 6 bases, and 6 bases lay outside the gene matches. CDR3 sequence: CASRTPLAGNEQFF. CDR3 DNA: TGTGCCAGCAGGACCCCACTAGCGGGAAATGAGCAGTTCTTC.

In its sample, this clonotype was seen many times. V usage is TRBV10-1 and J usage is TRBJ2-1; D gene ambiguous. Germline CDR1 WNHNN, CDR2 SYGVQD (reference sequence). The V gene lost 1 base and the J gene lost 4 bases, with 5 bases spanning the gap. CDR3 length equals 13 residues. CDR3 in DNA: TGCGCCAGCAGTGAGTTCAGGTACAATGAGCAGTTCTTC. Translation gives CASSEFRYNEQFF.

This chain connects TRBV28 to TRBJ1-1; D not certain. CDR3 length equals 14 residues. Per germline, CDR1 MDHEN and CDR2 SYDVKM. Trimming left V 8 bases short and J 1 base short, with 14 bases between. CDR3: CASPPAGENTEAFF. DNA of the CDR3: TGTGCCAGCCCCCCCGCAGGAGAGAACACTGAAGCTTTCTTT.

CDR3: CASSLFRQNQETQYF. The CDR3 DNA reads TGTGCCAGCAGTTTATTTAGGCAGAACCAAGAGACCCAGTACTTC. This rearrangement joins TRBV27 to TRBJ2-5; the D is unclear. This CDR3 comprises 15 residues. V lost 1 base and J lost 0, with 9 bases in between. The germline V gene has CDR1 MNHEY and CDR2 SMNVEV (reference sequence).

This clonotype showed up just once. The chain links TRBV4-1 to TRBJ2-7; 10 bases match TRBD1. Trimming cost V 0 bases and J 3 bases; bases outside gene matches: 5. Germline values: CDR1 MGHRA, CDR2 YSYEKL. The CDR3 spans 16 residues. The chain's CDR3 is CASSQEKTGGVYEQYF. The CDR3 coding sequence is TGCGCCAGCAGCCAAGAAAAGACAGGGGGCGTCTACGAGCAGTACTTC.

This clonotype was seen many times. The chain recombines TRBV20-1 with TRBJ1-1; the D gene is possibly TRBD1 (6 bases). V gave up 1 base and J gave up 0 bases, with 12 bases separating them. The CDR3 has 15 residues. Germline-derived CDR1 and CDR2 are DFQATT and SNEGSKA (reference sequence). The CDR3 DNA follows: TGCAGTGCTAGAGTTCCGGGACACTTGAACACTGAAGCTTTCTTT. The encoded protein is CSARVPGHLNTEAFF.

The J gene is TRBJ1-5, the V gene TRBV20-1, with no clear D. This CDR3 is 13 amino acids long. Germline lookup yields CDR1 DFQATT and CDR2 SNEGSKA (reference sequence). V lost 2 bases, J lost 3 bases, and 8 bases lay in between. In DNA, the CDR3 is TGCAGTGCTAGAATACAGAACAATCAGCCCCAGCATTTT. Its protein product is CSARIQNNQPQHF.